This TCR beta chain was recovered during a study of identifying expanded T cells in peripheral blood. The CDR3 is 16 amino acids. The ends lost 2 bases at V and 2 bases at J; junction bases unmatched: 11. The germline V gene encodes CDR1 GTSNPN and CDR2 SVGIG (reference sequence). TCRdb's table, derived via immunoSEQ multiplex PCR, lists solely in-frame clones and lacks some. The table records fewer than 60,000 clones, approximately 82% of them present only once. The sequence came from a person aged 18-70 years in good health. Sequences were obtained from blood. The chain carries TRBV30 and TRBJ1-1; 7 bases agree with TRBD1. The CDR3 DNA reads TGTGCCTGGAGTAGCCCCAGACAGGGTTCTAACACTGAAGCTTTCTTT. Protein product: CAWSSPRQGSNTEAFF.